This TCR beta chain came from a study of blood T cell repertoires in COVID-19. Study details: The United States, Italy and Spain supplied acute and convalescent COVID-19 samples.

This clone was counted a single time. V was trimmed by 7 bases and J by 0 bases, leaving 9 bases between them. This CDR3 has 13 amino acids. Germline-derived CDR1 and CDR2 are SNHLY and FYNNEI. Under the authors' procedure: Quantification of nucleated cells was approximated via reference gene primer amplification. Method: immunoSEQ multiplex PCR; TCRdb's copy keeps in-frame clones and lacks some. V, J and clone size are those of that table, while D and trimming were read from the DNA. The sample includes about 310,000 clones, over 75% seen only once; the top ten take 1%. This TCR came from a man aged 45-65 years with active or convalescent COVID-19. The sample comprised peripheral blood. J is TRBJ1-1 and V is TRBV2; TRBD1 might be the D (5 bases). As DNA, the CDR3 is TGTGCCAGCACCGAACAGGTGAACACTGAAGCTTTCTTT. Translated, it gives CASTEQVNTEAFF.